These 16 T cell receptor beta chains came from one sample sequenced in a study of cytomegalovirus exposure and HLA in healthy donors. Using immunoSEQ multiplex PCR, the repertoire was profiled, and TCRdb retains in-frame clones only, with some absent. This table holds fewer than 350,000 clones, approximately 90% found once. Sequenced input: PBMCs. The receptors were sampled from a woman between 18 and 29 years old in good health and CMV-seronegative.

The chain recombines TRBV12-5 with TRBJ1-2, with 7 bases identical to TRBD1. The germline CDR1 and CDR2 sequences are LGHNT and FRNRAP. V shed 1 base and J 1 base; nucleotides not matched to a gene: 0. The CDR3 loop spans 14 amino acids. CDR3 region: CASGLGDSNYGYTF. CDR3 in DNA: TGTGCTAGTGGTTTGGGGGACAGTAACTATGGCTACACCTTC.

The CDR3 sequence: CASSSQGNTIYF. CDR3 bases: TGTGCCAGCAGCTCCCAGGGAAACACCATATATTTT. The chain combines TRBV9 with TRBJ1-3; D is unclear. Per the germline V gene, CDR1 is SGDLS and CDR2 is YYNGEE. CDR3 length: 12 amino acids. V was trimmed by 4 bases and J by 4 bases, leaving 6 bases between them.

The rearrangement joins TRBV28 to TRBJ1-5; no clear D gene. The CDR3 has 13 residues. The V gene's germline CDR1 is MDHEN and CDR2 SYDVKM. The V end was cut by 5 bases, the J end by 0 bases, with 5 bases between. The CDR3 region has the DNA TGTGCCAGCAGTCCCTATAGCAATCAGCCCCAGCATTTT. It translates to CASSPYSNQPQHF.

In DNA, the CDR3 is TGTGCCAGCAGAAGGACAGGAGACTCTGGAAACACCATATATTTT. Protein product: CASRRTGDSGNTIYF. The chain carries TRBV6-5 and TRBJ1-3, with 7 bases lining up with TRBD1. Germline lookup yields CDR1 MNHEY and CDR2 SVGAGI. Trimming removed 6 bases from V and 0 bases from J; junction bases left unmatched: 5. This CDR3 has 15 amino acids.

Only one count was recorded for this clone. The V and J genes are TRBV19 and TRBJ1-1; D unresolved. The germline V gene has CDR1 LNHDA and CDR2 SQIVND (reference sequence). The CDR3 totals 13 residues. V shed 3 bases and J shed 6 bases, with 11 bases lying between them. CDR3 in amino acids: CASSIPYNAEAFF. In nucleotides, the CDR3 is TGTGCCAGTAGTATCCCGTATAATGCTGAAGCTTTCTTT.

The J gene is TRBJ1-1, the V gene TRBV6-5; maybe TRBD1 (5 bases). The germline V gene encodes CDR1 MNHEY and CDR2 SVGAGI. V was pared by 6 bases and J by 1 base, with 12 bases between. CDR3 length equals 14 residues. The chain's CDR3 is CASRGRQGNTEAFF. CDR3 nucleotides: TGTGCCAGCAGGGGGAGGCAGGGGAACACTGAAGCTTTCTTT.

The V and J genes are TRBV9 and TRBJ2-7, with TRBD1 as a possible D gene (6 bases). Germline values: CDR1 SGDLS, CDR2 YYNGEE. The CDR3 has 16 residues. V lost 0 bases and J lost 0, with 13 bases in between. The CDR3 coding sequence is TGTGCCAGCAGCGTAGACCGGGACAACCCCTCCTACGAGCAGTACTTC. Amino acid sequence: CASSVDRDNPSYEQYF.

The chain is built from TRBV18 and TRBJ1-1; no reliable D call. Trimming took off 4 bases at V and 0 bases at J, with 15 bases between the two ends. The CDR3 spans 16 residues. Germline V gene sequence: CDR1 KGHSH, CDR2 LQKENI. In DNA, the CDR3 is TGTGCCAGCTCACGCCGTCCAGGCCGCATGAACACTGAAGCTTTCTTT. Translation: CASSRRPGRMNTEAFF.

The rearrangement joins TRBV28 to TRBJ2-3, with TRBD2 as a possible D gene (5 bases). With 2 bases removed from V and 0 bases from J, the gap between germline ends came to 9 bases. The CDR3 covers 15 residues. Germline V gives CDR1 MDHEN, CDR2 SYDVKM. The CDR3 DNA reads as TGTGCCAGCAGTTTAGCGGGTGCTAGCACAGATACGCAGTATTTT. It encodes CASSLAGASTDTQYF.

The chain uses TRBV27 and TRBJ1-1; 9 bases align to TRBD1. The CDR3 runs 14 residues. V was pared by 6 bases and J by 1 base, with 3 bases of the junction left unmatched. Per germline, CDR1 MNHEY and CDR2 SMNVEV (reference sequence). CDR3 in amino acids: CASRTGGQNTEAFF. The CDR3 DNA follows: TGTGCCAGCAGGACAGGGGGGCAGAACACTGAAGCTTTCTTT.

J is TRBJ2-3 and V is TRBV2, with a tentative D call TRBD2 (6 bases). The germline CDR1 and CDR2 sequences are SNHLY and FYNNEI. The V end was cut by 4 bases, the J end by 8 bases, with 16 bases between. The CDR3 spans 14 residues. Written as DNA, the CDR3 is TGTGCCAGCAGTGGGGGGGACCCGAGCGTTACGCAGTATTTT. Its translation: CASSGGDPSVTQYF.

The chain combines TRBV5-1 with TRBJ2-6; no clear D gene. The CDR3 length is 15 residues. Germline V gene data show CDR1 as SGHRS and CDR2 as YFSETQ. With 1 base removed from V and 1 base from J, the gap between germline ends came to 6 bases. CDR3 region: CASSLTVSGANVLTF. The DNA for the CDR3 is TGCGCCAGCAGCTTGACAGTATCTGGGGCCAACGTCCTGACTTTC.

The rearrangement links TRBV28 to TRBJ1-1; 7 bases match TRBD1. Trimming at V came to 10 bases and at J to 1 base, leaving 3 bases not matched to a gene. The CDR3 length is 12 residues. The germline V gene has CDR1 MDHEN and CDR2 SYDVKM. The CDR3 is CAIQGGNTEAFF. The CDR3 DNA sequence: TGTGCCATCCAGGGGGGGAACACTGAAGCTTTCTTT.

The rearrangement joins TRBV28 to TRBJ2-7, with D tentatively TRBD1 (6 bases). This CDR3 contains 16 residues. Germline assignment: CDR1 MDHEN and CDR2 SYDVKM. Trimming removed 4 bases from V and 0 bases from J, with 16 bases in between. Written as DNA, the CDR3 is TGTGCCAGCAGTTCCCCAGGGGCCGCGGTCTCCTACGAGCAGTACTTC. Translating it yields CASSSPGAAVSYEQYF.

This clone has only one observation. The sample carries other DNA sequences with the same CDR3. This rearrangement joins TRBV30 to TRBJ2-7, with unresolved D. The CDR3 loop spans 11 amino acids. V gave up 3 bases and J gave up 1 base, with 4 bases separating them. CDR1 and CDR2 (germline): GTSNPN, SVGIG (reference sequence). The CDR3 region has the DNA TGTGCCTGGAGCGGGTCCTACGAGCAGTACTTC. Translated, it gives CAWSGSYEQYF. Full variable domain (remainder filled in from reference TRBV30 and TRBJ2-7): SQTIHQWPATLVQPVGSPLSLECTVEGTSNPNLYWYRQAAGRGLQLLFYSVGIGQISSEVPQNLSASRPQDRQFILSSKKLLLSDSGFYLCAWSGSYEQYFGPGTRLTVT.

The chain uses TRBV6-5 and TRBJ2-7, with D maybe TRBD2 (7 bases). The CDR3 runs to 15 residues. Trimming cost V 0 bases and J 3 bases, with 12 bases left between them. CDR1 and CDR2 from the germline V gene are MNHEY and SVGAGI. The CDR3, as DNA: TGTGCCAGCAGTTACTCGCGGGGGCACGGCTACGAGCAGTACTTC. Amino acid sequence: CASSYSRGHGYEQYF.